The rows below give T cell receptor beta chains drawn from one sample of a study of Ad26.COV2.S vaccination and SARS-CoV-2 variants. Generated by immunoSEQ multiplex PCR, the TCRdb table keeps only in-frame clones and is missing some. Among about 350,000 clones, roughly 90% were seen once, and the ten largest hold around 11%. The sample was peripheral blood, taken in a trial of Ad26.COV2.S vaccine versus placebo. These receptors came from a person aged 18-65 years who received the Ad26.COV2.S COVID-19 vaccine or a placebo. CDR3s include the opening cysteine and the closing phenylalanine or tryptophan. The D gene is left open where the match is weak. Not all rows give a size; the values are once, few, many and, for expanded clones, a class.

j_call | cdr3_length | clone_size | v_call | d_call | cdr3_aa | cdr3_nt
TRBJ2-1 | 11 | NA | TRBV28 | NA | CASSNYNEQFF | TGTGCCAGCAGTAATTACAATGAGCAGTTCTTC
TRBJ2-1 | 10 | once | TRBV29-1 | NA | CSVATSEQFF | TGCAGCGTCGCAACCAGCGAGCAGTTCTTC
TRBJ2-7 | 15 | NA | TRBV12-2 | NA | CASRPPWGGGCEQYF | TGTGCAAGTCGCCCACCTTGGGGCGGTGGATGCGAGCAGTACTTC
TRBJ2-4 | 16 | NA | TRBV5-1 | TRBD1 | CASSPDRDLVKNIQYF | TGCGCCAGCAGCCCCGACAGGGATCTGGTCAAAAACATTCAGTACTTC
TRBJ2-7 | 13 | NA | TRBV15 | NA | CATSEAPKSGQYF | TGTGCCACCAGCGAGGCACCAAAATCCGGGCAGTACTTC
TRBJ1-5 | 14 | NA | TRBV28 | TRBD1 | CASSPGQGTEPQHF | TGTGCCAGCAGTCCTGGACAGGGGACGGAGCCCCAGCATTTT
TRBJ2-7 | 16 | NA | TRBV3-1/TRBV3-2 | TRBD1 | CASSQGQLFFSYEQYF | TGTGCCAGCAGCCAGGGACAGTTATTTTTCTCCTACGAGCAGTACTTC
TRBJ1-2 | 13 | NA | TRBV27 | NA | CASSTGRLGGYTF | TGTGCCAGCAGTACTGGGAGGTTGGGTGGCTACACCTTC
TRBJ1-1 | 14 | NA | TRBV4-1 | TRBD1 | CASSPGQGGTEAFF | TGCGCCAGCAGCCCAGGACAGGGTGGGACTGAAGCTTTCTTT
TRBJ1-1 | 16 | NA | TRBV4-2 | NA | CASSQGVGQPDTEAFF | TGTGCCAGCAGCCAAGGAGTAGGACAGCCAGACACTGAAGCTTTCTTT
TRBJ2-3 | 15 | NA | TRBV25-1 | TRBD1 | CASSEWTGGPNTQYF | TGTGCCAGCAGTGAGTGGACAGGGGGCCCCAATACGCAGTATTTT
TRBJ2-1 | 11 | NA | TRBV5-1 | NA | CASSLYNEQFF | TGCGCCAGCAGCTTATATAATGAGCAGTTCTTC
TRBJ1-4 | 15 | NA | TRBV5-1 | NA | CASSFLAGTDEKLFF | TGCGCCAGCAGCTTTTTGGCAGGGACGGATGAAAAACTGTTTTTT
TRBJ2-2 | 16 | NA | TRBV24-1 | NA | CATSDLRGGSAGELFF | TGTGCCACCAGTGATCTCAGGGGTGGAAGTGCCGGGGAGCTGTTTTTT
TRBJ2-5 | 15 | NA | TRBV7-2 | NA | CASSLLGGALETQYF | TGTGCCAGCAGCTTATTGGGGGGGGCCTTAGAGACCCAGTACTTC
TRBJ2-5 | 16 | NA | TRBV5-1 | TRBD2 | CASSAGTSGYQETQYF | TGCGCCAGCAGCGCGGGGACTAGCGGATACCAAGAGACCCAGTACTTC
TRBJ2-7 | 15 | NA | TRBV4-1 | NA | CASSQPSTGSYEQYF | TGCGCCAGCAGCCAACCCTCCACAGGCTCCTACGAGCAGTACTTC
TRBJ2-1 | 18 | NA | TRBV19 | TRBD2 | CASSMGPFGGRAYNEQFF | TGTGCCAGTAGTATGGGGCCCTTTGGCGGGAGGGCCTACAATGAGCAGTTCTTC
TRBJ2-3 | 12 | few | TRBV24-1 | NA | CATADSTDTQYF | TGTGCCACCGCGGATAGCACAGATACGCAGTATTTT
TRBJ1-4 | 15 | NA | TRBV5-1 | NA | CASSSGSTTNEKLFF | TGCGCCAGCAGCTCTGGAAGCACAACTAATGAAAAACTGTTTTTT
TRBJ1-2 | 14 | NA | TRBV5-1 | NA | CASRPAGQGLGYTF | TGCGCCAGCAGACCCGCCGGGCAGGGGCTTGGCTACACCTTC
TRBJ2-3 | 16 | NA | TRBV7-2 | NA | CASRSLGGGSTDTQYF | TGTGCCAGCAGATCCCTAGGCGGGGGCAGCACAGATACGCAGTATTTT
TRBJ2-1 | 16 | NA | TRBV7-3 | TRBD2 | CASSPGLAGIYNEQFF | TGTGCCAGCAGCCCGGGACTAGCGGGAATCTACAATGAGCAGTTCTTC
TRBJ1-6 | 15 | NA | TRBV5-1 | NA | CASSLAWTGISPLHF | TGCGCCAGCAGCTTGGCCTGGACGGGGATTTCACCCCTCCACTTT
TRBJ1-1 | 14 | NA | TRBV7-2 | NA | CASSLAGGNTEAFF | TGTGCCAGCAGCTTAGCCGGGGGGAACACTGAAGCTTTCTTT
TRBJ2-4 | 16 | NA | TRBV3-1/TRBV3-2 | TRBD2 | CASSQGISGTKNIQYF | TGTGCCAGCAGCCAAGGAATTAGCGGGACCAAAAACATTCAGTACTTC
TRBJ1-6 | 14 | NA | TRBV11-2 | NA | CASSLVSGDSPLHF | TGTGCCAGCAGCTTAGTCTCTGGGGATTCACCCCTCCACTTT